The 31 T cell receptor beta chains reported below all come from one sample, sequenced in a study of T cells in Graves' hyperthyroidism and ophthalmopathy. The TCR beta CDR3 regions underwent amplification using RNA transcripts as the source. HTBI primers were the set used in a first-round RT-PCR of the TCR CDR3. TCRdb re-derived calls from the multiplex PCR reads in MiXCR, one entry per CDR3 protein. The sample gives about 290,000 distinct CDR3 sequences, about an eighth of which show up once; about 8% is in the top ten. Specimen: blood. The receptors were gathered from a woman between 25 and 40 years old with Graves' hyperthyroidism that later progressed to Graves' ophthalmopathy.

Ten or more counts support this clonotype. The V and J genes are TRBV11-3 and TRBJ2-7, with a weak D call TRBD2 (7 bases). The CDR3 runs to 15 residues. Trimming pared 0 bases from V and 5 bases from J, leaving 14 bases between. Germline CDR1 reads SGHNT; CDR2 reads YENEEA. The CDR3 DNA sequence: TGTGCCAGCAGCTTAGATGGGGGGGCCCGGAACGAGCAGTACTTC. Translating gives CASSLDGGARNEQYF.

This clonotype showed up many times. This chain uses TRBV3-1 with TRBJ1-1; D may be TRBD1 (6 bases). The V gene's germline CDR1 is LGHDT and CDR2 YNNKEL (reference sequence). V was cut by 6 bases and J by 1 base, with 9 bases left in between. The CDR3 sequence is 13 residues long. Here the CDR3 DNA reads TGTGCCAGCAGAGGACAGCAGAACACTGAAGCTTTCTTT. This encodes CASRGQQNTEAFF.

This clonotype was recorded many times. J is TRBJ2-7 and V is TRBV20-1, with D unclear. V was pared by 5 bases and J by 5 bases, with 16 bases between. The CDR3 has 13 residues. The germline V gene has CDR1 DFQATT and CDR2 SNEGSKA (reference sequence). CDR3 residues: CSAPGPYGNEQYF. CDR3 sequence (DNA): TGCAGTGCTCCGGGCCCCTATGGCAACGAGCAGTACTTC.

This clonotype was counted at least ten times. V is TRBV18 and J is TRBJ1-1, with TRBD1 identical over 9 bases. V gave up 3 bases and J gave up 3 bases; unmatched junction bases: 2. CDR3 length equals 14 residues. CDR1 is KGHSH, CDR2 LQKENI, per germline. The CDR3 spells CASSPGQGHTEAFF. DNA of the CDR3: TGTGCCAGCTCACCGGGACAGGGACACACTGAAGCTTTCTTT.

At least ten counts were recorded for this clonotype. The chain joins TRBV29-1 to TRBJ2-3; weak D call: TRBD2 (7 bases). CDR1 is SQVTM and CDR2 is ANQGSEA in the germline V gene. With 5 bases removed from V and 4 bases from J, the gap between germline ends came to 19 bases. This CDR3 is 15 amino acids long. CDR3 nucleotide sequence: TGCAGCGTTCGCGGGGGCAGGGCCGGTGCAGATACGCAGTATTTT. Translated, it gives CSVRGGRAGADTQYF.

A remark on this clonotype: One end of the junction varies from germline; a read error may be responsible. The chain carries TRBV7-9 and TRBJ2-1, with no clear D. CDR1 SEHNR and CDR2 FQNEAQ come from the germline V gene (reference sequence). CDR3 length equals 15 residues. This CDR3 reads CASSLRRSSYDEQFF. The CDR3 nucleotides read TGTGCCAGCAGCCTGAGACGGAGCTCCTACGATGAGCAGTTCTTC.

This clonotype has ten or more counts. The chain couples TRBV10-3 to TRBJ2-7; tentative D call: TRBD2 (5 bases). V was clipped by 9 bases and J by 0 bases, with 12 bases between them. CDR1 is ENHRY, CDR2 SYGVKD, per germline. This CDR3 is built from 13 residues. CDR3 nucleotides: TGTGCCATAGGCCAAGCGGTCTCCTACGAGCAGTACTTC. It yields the protein CAIGQAVSYEQYF.

About this clonotype itself: Possible read error: a much larger clone is one base away. This sequence joins TRBV11-2 and TRBJ2-2; D is unclear. V was cut by 1 base and J by 1 base, with 10 bases left in between. This CDR3 has 16 amino acids. CDR1 and CDR2 from the germline V gene are SGHAT and FQNNGV. The CDR3 region is CASSLAWALNTGELFF. Here the CDR3 DNA reads TGTGCCAGCAGCTTAGCCTGGGCGCTGAACACCGGGGAGCTGTTTTTT.

This clonotype was seen many times. The V and J genes are TRBV2 and TRBJ1-4, with no clear D. Trimming removed 6 bases at V and 10 bases at J, with 9 bases between. CDR1 and CDR2 from the germline V gene are SNHLY and FYNNEI. The CDR3 spans 11 residues. CDR3 bases: TGTGCCAGCAGGGGTGGTGGAAAACTGTTTTTT. It yields the protein CASRGGGKLFF.

This clonotype was seen a few times. The genes are TRBV10-3 and TRBJ2-1; D is possibly TRBD1 or TRBD2 (6 bases each). Germline CDR1 reads ENHRY; CDR2 reads SYGVKD. The length of the CDR3 is 15 residues. V was cut by 5 bases and J by 4 bases, with 15 bases left in between. The CDR3 spells CAISPRGERYNEQFF. In DNA form, the CDR3 reads TGTGCCATCAGTCCGAGGGGGGAGCGGTACAATGAGCAGTTCTTC.

The V call is TRBV7-3, the J call TRBJ2-2; 13 bases agree with TRBD2. The V gene end was trimmed by 6 bases and the J gene end by 4 bases; junction bases not matched to a gene: 5. CDR3 length equals 16 residues. Germline lookup yields CDR1 SGHTA and CDR2 FQGTGA. The CDR3 DNA reads TGTGCCAGCAGTAGACTAGCGGGAGGAGGCACCGGGGAGCTGTTTTTT. Protein: CASSRLAGGGTGELFF.

This clonotype has just a few counts. This may come from a read error, since a much larger clone is one base off. The V and J genes are TRBV28 and TRBJ2-1; no definite D call. The CDR3 has 13 residues. Germline loops: CDR1 MDHEN, CDR2 SYDVKM. Trimming took off 3 bases at V and 9 bases at J, with 12 bases between the two ends. The CDR3 region has the DNA TGTGCCAGCAGTTTCAAACTCTCCAGTGAGCAGTTCTTC. This translates into CASSFKLSSEQFF. The complete variable domain, with remaining parts taken from reference TRBV28 and TRBJ2-1, reads DVKVTQSSRYLVKRTGEKVFLECVQDMDHENMFWYRQDPGLGLRLIYFSYDVKMKEKGDIPEGYSVSREKKERFSLILESASTNQTSMYLCASSFKLSSEQFFGPGTRLTVL.

The CDR3 spells CASSQGQGATYTYEQYF. In nucleotides, the CDR3 is TGCGCCAGCAGCCAAGGACAGGGGGCCACTTACACTTACGAGCAGTACTTC. The gene calls are TRBV4-1 and TRBJ2-7, with 10 bases that match TRBD1. V shed 1 base and J 4 bases; nucleotides not matched to a gene: 10. This CDR3 contains 17 residues. Germline assignment: CDR1 MGHRA and CDR2 YSYEKL.

This clonotype was counted at least ten times. As DNA, the CDR3 is TGTGCCAGCAGCTCGGCGGGAGGCTATGAGCAGTTCTTC. Protein product: CASSSAGGYEQFF. The gene calls are TRBV11-3 and TRBJ2-1; 8 nucleotides agree with TRBD2. V was pared by 4 bases and J by 8 bases, with 4 bases of the junction left unmatched. The CDR3 is 13 amino acids. Germline values: CDR1 SGHNT, CDR2 YENEEA.

This clonotype was observed many times. CDR3 sequence: CASSLRQETQYF. CDR3 nucleotide sequence: TGTGCCAGCAGCTTAAGACAAGAGACCCAGTACTTC. J is TRBJ2-5 and V is TRBV7-9, with no clear D. CDR1 is SEHNR, CDR2 FQNEAQ, per germline (reference sequence). This CDR3 contains 12 residues. V shed 2 bases and J shed 2 bases, with 3 bases lying between them.

This chain connects TRBV6-5 to TRBJ1-5; 9 bases align to TRBD1. The CDR3 length is 15 residues. V trimming: 2 bases; J trimming: 5 bases; junction bases outside the gene matches: 4. Germline CDR1 reads MNHEY; CDR2 reads SVGAGI. CDR3 protein: CASSYMTGGHQPQHF. As DNA, the CDR3 is TGTGCCAGCAGTTACATGACAGGGGGGCATCAGCCCCAGCATTTT.

This chain joins TRBV7-2 and TRBJ2-7; 8 nucleotides line up with TRBD1. The V and J ends lost 0 bases and 5 bases, in that order; junction bases with no gene match: 9. This CDR3 is built from 16 residues. Germline CDR1 and CDR2: SGHTA and FQGNSA. The CDR3 DNA reads TGTGCCAGCAGCTTAGCCCCGGGGGCAGGGGGCCACGAGCAGTACTTC. Encoded protein: CASSLAPGAGGHEQYF.

This clonotype was found many times. The chain is built from TRBV5-5 and TRBJ1-4; the match to TRBD1 covers 12 bases. Germline V gene data show CDR1 as SGHKS and CDR2 as YYEKEE (reference sequence). The trim removed 5 bases at V and 3 bases at J, leaving 8 bases unmatched. The CDR3 runs to 17 residues. The chain's CDR3 is CASRTGTGGVANEKLFF. The CDR3 DNA reads TGTGCCAGCAGGACCGGGACAGGGGGCGTAGCTAATGAAAAACTGTTTTTT.

This clonotype was seen at least ten times. The rearrangement uses TRBV7-9 and TRBJ1-3, with D perhaps TRBD1 (6 bases). The CDR3 covers 15 residues. Looked up from germline, CDR1 is SEHNR and CDR2 is FQNEAQ (reference sequence). V shed 2 bases and J shed 4 bases, with 12 bases lying between them. In DNA form, the CDR3 reads TGTGCCAGCAGCTTAACAGGGACCTCCGGAAACACCATATATTTT. It specifies CASSLTGTSGNTIYF.

The chain recombines TRBV4-1 with TRBJ2-1; D call uncertain. This CDR3 has 15 residues. Germline lookup yields CDR1 MGHRA and CDR2 YSYEKL. Trimming removed 3 bases from V and 7 bases from J, with 16 bases in between. The CDR3 region is CASSHTPGVGNEQFF. CDR3 sequence (DNA): TGCGCCAGCAGCCACACCCCAGGTGTGGGGAATGAGCAGTTCTTC.

This clonotype showed up many times. J is TRBJ2-1 and V is TRBV20-1; 10 nucleotides agree with TRBD2. V was clipped by 0 bases and J by 3 bases; unmatched bases: 5. CDR3 length: 16 residues. The germline gives CDR1 DFQATT, CDR2 SNEGSKA (reference sequence). CDR3 amino acids: CSARDSLAGYYNEQFF. Written as DNA, the CDR3 is TGCAGTGCTAGAGATTCACTAGCGGGGTACTACAATGAGCAGTTCTTC.

This clonotype was observed at least ten times. The chain joins TRBV15 to TRBJ2-7; TRBD1 might be the D (6 bases). In germline, CDR1 is LNHNV, CDR2 YYDKDF (reference sequence). The CDR3 covers 16 residues. V lost 1 base and J 5 bases, leaving 18 bases between the germline ends. CDR3 in amino acids: CATSRAHLQDRHEQYF. The CDR3 nucleotides are TGTGCCACCAGCAGAGCTCACCTTCAGGACAGACACGAGCAGTACTTC.

This clonotype has more than one count but fewer than ten. Since a much larger clone is just one base distant, this may be a read error. This chain connects TRBV28 to TRBJ2-7, with D tentatively TRBD1 (6 bases). The ends were cut back, 2 bases at V and 5 bases at J, with 10 bases in the middle. The CDR3 totals 13 residues. Germline CDR1 reads MDHEN; CDR2 reads SYDVKM. Here the CDR3 reads CASSLQGLNEQYF. CDR3 in DNA: TGTGCCAGCAGTTTACAGGGGTTGAACGAGCAGTACTTC.

CDR3 sequence (DNA): TGCGCCAGCAGCCCCTCGCCGGGACTAGCGGGGACCGGGGAGCTGTTTTTT. Residues: CASSPSPGLAGTGELFF. This chain uses TRBV4-3 with TRBJ2-2; 13 nucleotides line up with TRBD2. Germline-derived CDR1 and CDR2 are LGHNA and YSLEER. This CDR3 comprises 17 residues. Trimming at V came to 4 bases and at J to 5 bases, leaving 7 bases not matched to a gene.

The chain carries TRBV20-1 and TRBJ2-7; the match to TRBD1 covers 8 bases. CDR1 DFQATT and CDR2 SNEGSKA come from the germline V gene (reference sequence). J lost 1 base, V lost 6 bases, and 8 bases had no gene match. The CDR3 loop spans 14 amino acids. The CDR3 region has the DNA TGCAGTGCAACAGGGGGGCGGGTTTCCTACGAGCAGTACTTC. This gives the protein CSATGGRVSYEQYF.

This chain uses TRBV29-1 with TRBJ2-2; 12 positions match TRBD1. With V trimmed by 5 bases and J by 0 bases, 10 bases remained unmatched. Germline V gene sequence: CDR1 SQVTM, CDR2 ANQGSEA. CDR3 size: 18 residues. CDR3 region: CSVSLPGQGASNTGELFF. As DNA, the CDR3 is TGCAGCGTTTCATTACCGGGACAGGGGGCTTCGAACACCGGGGAGCTGTTTTTT.

This clonotype came up many times. This chain links TRBV5-1 with TRBJ2-7; 8 bases are a match to TRBD1. With 1 base clipped from V and 0 bases from J, the junction kept 6 bases outside the gene matches. CDR1 is SGHRS and CDR2 is YFSETQ in the germline V gene. The CDR3 extends over 16 amino acids. The CDR3 DNA follows: TGCGCCAGCAGCTTGCGCGGACAGGGCATCTCCTACGAGCAGTACTTC. Its translation is CASSLRGQGISYEQYF.

The chain joins TRBV5-8 to TRBJ2-7; the match to TRBD2 covers 8 bases. The J segment lost 6 bases and the V segment lost 0 bases, leaving 5 bases of the junction unmatched. This CDR3 is 14 amino acids long. Per the germline V gene, CDR1 is SGHTS and CDR2 is YDEGEE. Written as DNA, the CDR3 is TGTGCCAGCAGCTTGGAGTCGGGACTAGGCGAGCAGTACTTC. This codes for CASSLESGLGEQYF.

This clonotype was seen at least ten times. This chain connects TRBV7-9 to TRBJ2-1; D possibly corresponds to TRBD1 (6 bases). The CDR3 length is 15 residues. V lost 6 bases to trimming and J lost 0 bases, with 12 bases between them. CDR1 is SEHNR and CDR2 is FQNEAQ in the germline V gene (reference sequence). CDR3 amino acids: CASSPLGGSYNEQFF. DNA of the CDR3: TGTGCCAGCAGTCCCCTAGGGGGCTCCTACAATGAGCAGTTCTTC.

The rearrangement joins TRBV3-1 to TRBJ2-2; perhaps TRBD1 as D (5 bases). The V and J ends lost 10 bases and 3 bases respectively, with 6 bases between them. The V gene's germline CDR1 is LGHDT and CDR2 YNNKEL (reference sequence). The CDR3 is 11 amino acids. CDR3 DNA sequence: TGTGCCAACAGGCACACCGGGGAGCTGTTTTTT. Its protein product is CANRHTGELFF. Combining the CDR3 with reference TRBV3-1 and TRBJ2-2 gives the whole variable domain DTAVSQTPKYLVTQMGNDKSIKCEQNLGHDTMYWYKQDSKKFLKIMFSYNNKELIINETVPNRFSPKSPDKAHLNLHINSLELGDSAVYFCANRHTGELFFGEGSRLTVL.

This clonotype was seen repeatedly, ten times or more. This chain joins TRBV20-1 and TRBJ1-4; the D gene is possibly TRBD1 (6 bases). Between the trimmed V and J ends, which lost 5 bases and 5 bases, there was a span of 12 bases. Germline loops: CDR1 DFQATT, CDR2 SNEGSKA (reference sequence). The CDR3 runs 13 residues. This chain's CDR3 is CSASGAANEKLFF. CDR3 DNA: TGCAGTGCTTCAGGGGCGGCGAATGAAAAACTGTTTTTT.